The source of this T cell receptor beta chain is a study of identical twins. Germline V gene sequence: CDR1 MNHEY, CDR2 SVGEGT. CDR3 length: 15 residues. Deletions cut 4 bases from V and 0 bases from J, with 10 bases between. MiXCR, run by TCRdb on the 5' RACE reads, gives a single entry per CDR3 protein. The sample yields about 720,000 distinct CDR3 sequences, 18% seen once. Comments on this clonotype: Its antigen remains unknown.

Study results and limitations: Memory repertoires showed no such pattern, whereas abundant cord blood beta clonotypes carried fewer insertions.

The same specimen was also included in a second study, on T cells expressing NK-cell markers. In that study: CD3+CD56+NKG2C+, CD3+CD56+NKG2C- and CD3+CD56-NKG2C+ T cells, once sorted, supplied the TCR beta repertoires. NKG2C+ dominant clonotypes from 5 to 7 donors made up about 1.0-7.5% of CD8+ T cells.

Sequencing was done on a sample of PBMCs. The chain uses TRBV6-2 or TRBV6-3 and TRBJ1-5; no reliable D call. This TCR derives from a woman between 18 and 29 years old in good health. CDR3 sequence: CASSFGIYSNQPQHF. The CDR3, as DNA: TGTGCCAGCAGTTTTGGAATTTATAGCAATCAGCCCCAGCATTTT.